Reported below is one T cell receptor beta chain. The sample belongs to a study of cytomegalovirus exposure and HLA in healthy donors. The repertoire was sequenced with immunoSEQ multiplex PCR; TCRdb's copy has only in-frame clones and lacks some. The repertoire has 200,000 to 300,000 clones, 70% to 90% of them found once; the top ten carry over 0.95%. The CDR3 has 13 residues. Trimming removed 5 bases from V and 4 bases from J, with 14 bases in between. Germline V gene sequence: CDR1 GTSNPN, CDR2 SVGIG (reference sequence). This clonotype was obtained from a woman aged 25 to 39 in good health and CMV-seropositive. The material sequenced was PBMCs. J is TRBJ2-5 and V is TRBV30; D is perhaps TRBD1 (6 bases). The DNA for the CDR3 is TGTGCCTGGGGTGCACAGGGAGTAGAGACCCAGTACTTC. This translates into CAWGAQGVETQYF.